A single T cell receptor beta chain is shown here with its context. The germline V gene encodes CDR1 MNHEY and CDR2 SMNVEV (reference sequence). Trimming at V came to 5 bases and at J to 3 bases, leaving 6 bases not matched to a gene. The CDR3 consists of 15 residues. TCRdb's table, derived via immunoSEQ multiplex PCR, lists solely in-frame clones and lacks some. The sample lists around 180,000 clones, roughly 80% occurring once. This sample stems from a study of blood T cell repertoires in COVID-19. Participants spanned ages about 18 to 100 years and resided in roughly 22 US areas. Donors in Cohort 3 who had recovered were those with two negative PCRs, healthcare professional clearance, or resolution of their symptoms.

The sample consisted of PBMCs or T cells enriched from blood (not recorded which). The chain is built from TRBV27 and TRBJ2-3, with 9 bases aligning to TRBD1. The sequence derives from a man aged 50 to 59 who had recovered from COVID-19. The CDR3 DNA sequence: TGTGCCAGCAGTAGACCGACAGGGGGGACAGATACGCAGTATTTT. This translates into CASSRPTGGTDTQYF.